This T cell receptor (beta chain) is drawn from a study of T cells in Graves' hyperthyroidism and ophthalmopathy. Overall study context: Peripheral blood was secured at the point of initial diagnosis, before any treatment. Regarding the study as a whole: Blood also showed most of the thyroid clonotypes that were expanded above 0.001.

This clonotype was counted at least ten times. Antigen unknown. Fresh 10 ml peripheral blood yielded PBMCs. The CDR3 has 15 residues. CDR1 is SGHRS and CDR2 is YFSETQ in the germline V gene. With V trimmed by 4 bases and J by 10 bases, 11 bases remained unmatched. RNA transcripts provided the source from which TCR beta CDR3 regions were amplified. The HTBI primer set served for first-round RT-PCR of the TCR CDR3. In TCRdb, the multiplex PCR reads were re-called with MiXCR into one record per CDR3 protein. The sample lists about 640,000 distinct CDR3 sequences, about 20% seen once, with around a third in the top ten.

The TCR was taken from a man aged 30-40 years with Graves' ophthalmopathy. The chain is built from TRBV5-1 and TRBJ1-4; 9 nucleotides line up with TRBD1. Sequences were obtained from blood. Here the CDR3 reads CASSDPGQGSSKLFF. In DNA, the CDR3 is TGCGCCAGCAGCGATCCGGGACAGGGTTCATCAAAACTGTTTTTT.